A selection of T cell receptor beta chains follows, all from one sample in a study of cytomegalovirus exposure and HLA in healthy donors. This table comes from immunoSEQ multiplex PCR, and its TCRdb copy is limited to in-frame clones, with some not included. Of tens of thousands of clones listed, 70% to 75% are singletons. Specimen: PBMCs. These receptors all come from a man younger than 45 in good health and CMV-seropositive. Both conserved end residues are part of each CDR3. Each record gives: clone size, V gene, D gene, J gene, CDR3 DNA, CDR3 protein. A D gene is named only where the DNA matches it firmly. The size entry is marked missing in some rows and otherwise reads once, few, many or a size class.

>-|TRBV2|-|TRBJ1-1
TGTGCCACACGGTTCAACAGGGTAGGGACCACTGAAGCTTTCTTT
CATRFNRVGTTEAFF
>medium-sized|TRBV19|-|TRBJ1-6
TGTGCCAGTAGTAGGACGGGGAATTCACCCCTCCACTTT
CASSRTGNSPLHF
>-|TRBV25-1|TRBD2|TRBJ2-3
TGTGCCAGCAGTGAATCAAGGGCTAGCGGGCACACAGATACGCAGTATTTT
CASSESRASGHTDTQYF
>-|TRBV10-2|TRBD1|TRBJ1-2
TGCGCCAGCAGTTCTGGGACAGGGAGGTACTATGGCTACACCTTC
CASSSGTGRYYGYTF
>-|TRBV6-1|-|TRBJ1-5
TGTGCCAGCTCTGAGCTGGACTCGGGTCAGCCCCAGCATTTT
CASSELDSGQPQHF
>few|TRBV9|-|TRBJ1-4
TGTGCCAGCAATCGGGGAACCAAAAATGAAAAACTGTTTTTT
CASNRGTKNEKLFF
>-|TRBV5-1|-|TRBJ2-7
TGCGCCAGCAGCTTCGAACTGTCCTCCTACGAGCAGTACTTC
CASSFELSSYEQYF
>-|TRBV18|-|TRBJ2-7
TGTGCCAGCTCACCACCGATGGGGAGCGGGTACGAGCAGTACTTC
CASSPPMGSGYEQYF
>-|TRBV7-9|-|TRBJ1-2
TGTGCCAGCAGCTTGCTACAGGGCTATGGCTACACCTTC
CASSLLQGYGYTF
>-|TRBV28|-|TRBJ2-7
TGTGCCAGCAGTTTGAGGTACCGAAGCTCCTACGAGCAGTACTTC
CASSLRYRSSYEQYF
>-|TRBV7-3|-|TRBJ2-5
TGTGCCAGCAGCTCGGGGCTGGGACATCAAGAGACCCAGTACTTC
CASSSGLGHQETQYF
>few|TRBV6-6|TRBD1|TRBJ2-3
TGTGCCAGCAGTGACCGGGACAGTGGCACAGATACGCAGTATTTT
CASSDRDSGTDTQYF
>-|TRBV4-3|-|TRBJ2-5
TGCGCCAGCAGCCAAGATTGGGGGCCTGAAGAGACCCAGTACTTC
CASSQDWGPEETQYF
>-|TRBV9|TRBD2|TRBJ2-2
TGTGCCAGCAGCCCAATGATGCGGGGGGCCACCGGGGAGCTGTTTTTT
CASSPMMRGATGELFF
>-|TRBV10-3|-|TRBJ1-6
TGTGCCATCAGTGAGTCGGCAGGGGCGGGAGATTCACCCCTCCACTTT
CAISESAGAGDSPLHF
>-|TRBV30|TRBD1|TRBJ2-7
TGTGCCTGGAGTGTGGGACAGGGTCCCTACGAGCAGTACTTC
CAWSVGQGPYEQYF
>-|TRBV28|-|TRBJ2-7
TGTGCCAGCAGTTTGCGGTACGAGCAGTACTTC
CASSLRYEQYF
>few|TRBV28|-|TRBJ1-2
TGTGCCAGCAGTTGGGAGCCGTATGGCTACACCTTC
CASSWEPYGYTF
>-|TRBV7-3|-|TRBJ1-1
TGTGCCAGCAGCTCCTCCGGTGGTATCGGGGGAACTGAAGCTTTCTTT
CASSSSGGIGGTEAFF
>-|TRBV7-9|-|TRBJ1-1
TGTGCCAGCAGCCCGGTACAGGTGGGGAACACTGAAGCTTTCTTT
CASSPVQVGNTEAFF
>-|TRBV28|-|TRBJ1-2
TGTGCCAGCAGTTTAGGCAGGGTGGATGGCTACACCTTC
CASSLGRVDGYTF
>-|TRBV27|-|TRBJ2-4
TGTGCCAGCAGTTTTGGGAGAGCGGGAAACATTCAGTACTTC
CASSFGRAGNIQYF
>-|TRBV14|-|TRBJ1-1
TGTGCCAGCAGCCAATCCCCCAAGGACAGGAACACTGAAGCTTTCTTT
CASSQSPKDRNTEAFF
>-|TRBV19|-|TRBJ1-1
TGTGCCAGTAGTATCGTCGGACAGTGTGAAGCTTTCTTT
CASSIVGQCEAFF
>-|TRBV6-6|-|TRBJ1-2
TGTGCCAGCAGTTTAGCACAGGCTAAGGATGGCTACACCTTC
CASSLAQAKDGYTF
>-|TRBV29-1|-|TRBJ2-7
TGCAGCGTTGAAATAGCGGAGATAAGGCGGCAGTACTTC
CSVEIAEIRRQYF
>few|TRBV27|TRBD1|TRBJ1-2
TGTGCCAGCAGTCCTGACAGGGGATGGGGGGGCTACACCTTC
CASSPDRGWGGYTF
>once|TRBV25-1|-|TRBJ1-1
TGTGCCAGTGCCCCCGCCGGGTTACAACTTGCTTTCTTT
CASAPAGLQLAFF
>-|TRBV6-1|-|TRBJ2-3
TGTGCCAGCAGGGAGGCCGGACGGGGGACAGATACGCAGTATTTT
CASREAGRGTDTQYF
>-|TRBV18|-|TRBJ2-7
TGTGCCAGCTCACCACCGGTTGGAGGTTTGTGGGCGGGAGAGCAGTACTTC
CASSPPVGGLWAGEQYF
>-|TRBV10-3|TRBD1|TRBJ2-7
TGTGCCATCAGGGGACAGGGGGTGGGTGAGCAGTACTTC
CAIRGQGVGEQYF
>-|TRBV7-9|-|TRBJ1-6
TGTGCCAGCAGCTTTCAAGGGGCCTATAATTCACCCCTCCACTTT
CASSFQGAYNSPLHF
>-|TRBV2|TRBD1|TRBJ2-7
TGTGCCAGCAGTGTGAGCGAGGGGACAGGAGCCTACGAGCAGTACTTC
CASSVSEGTGAYEQYF
>-|TRBV27|TRBD1|TRBJ2-5
TGTGCCAGCAGTTCATTGACAGGGACGGAGACCCAGTACTTC
CASSSLTGTETQYF
>-|TRBV5-6|-|TRBJ1-2
TGTGCCAGCAGCTTGGCCAGTGGCTATGGCTACACCTTC
CASSLASGYGYTF
>-|TRBV5-4|-|TRBJ2-3
TGTGCCAGCACCGTCTCCGGCGGGAATGACGGAGATACGCAGTATTTT
CASTVSGGNDGDTQYF
>-|TRBV7-9|TRBD2|TRBJ2-1
TGTGCCAGCAGCTTGGGGACTAGCGGGGGGGCTTACAATGAGCAGTTCTTC
CASSLGTSGGAYNEQFF
>-|TRBV5-4|-|TRBJ2-7
TGTGCCAGCAGCTTGGTGGGAGACTACTACGAGCAGTACTTC
CASSLVGDYYEQYF
>-|TRBV4-1|TRBD2|TRBJ2-5
TGCGCCAGCAGCCAGACTTCGGACGGGGGGGGGACCCAGTACTTC
CASSQTSDGGGTQYF
>-|TRBV10-3|TRBD1|TRBJ1-1
TGTGCCATCAGTGAAGGCAGGGGGTATGCTTTCTTT
CAISEGRGYAFF
>few|TRBV30|TRBD2|TRBJ2-3
TGTGCCTGGAGCGTCGGGGGGGCGGGAGATACGCAGTATTTT
CAWSVGGAGDTQYF
>once|TRBV9|-|TRBJ2-2
TGTGCCAGCAGATCGGGGGACACCGGGGAGCTGTTTTTT
CASRSGDTGELFF
>-|TRBV5-8|TRBD1|TRBJ1-2
TGTGCCAGCAGCCGGGGACAGGGCTTAAGCTATGGCTACACCTTC
CASSRGQGLSYGYTF
>-|TRBV7-8|TRBD1|TRBJ1-1
TGTGCCAGCAGCCGTAGGACAGGGGTCACTGAAGCTTTCTTT
CASSRRTGVTEAFF
>few|TRBV5-4|-|TRBJ1-1
TGTGCCAGCAGCGATCCGTCGGCGAAGGGGGAAGCTTTCTTT
CASSDPSAKGEAFF
>-|TRBV4-1|-|TRBJ2-7
TGCGCCAGCAGCCAAGATAGAAGGGGGGGCTACGAGCAGTACTTC
CASSQDRRGGYEQYF
>-|TRBV2|-|TRBJ2-3
TGTGCCAGCAGAGGCGGGGTGCGCACAGATACGCAGTATTTT
CASRGGVRTDTQYF
>-|TRBV11-2|-|TRBJ2-3
TGTGCCAGCAGCTTAGCCGAGCGGAGCGGATCCACAGATACGCAGTATTTT
CASSLAERSGSTDTQYF
>-|TRBV25-1|TRBD1|TRBJ1-2
TGTGCCAGCAGTACCGACAGGGTGGGAGGCTACACCTTC
CASSTDRVGGYTF
>-|TRBV7-4|-|TRBJ2-7
TGTGCCAGCAGCGGAATGGGACTCTCCGAGCAGTACTTC
CASSGMGLSEQYF
>-|TRBV4-1|-|TRBJ1-3
TGCGCCAGCAGCCAAGATGCGGCAGGGTCGTACTCTGGAAACACCATATATTTT
CASSQDAAGSYSGNTIYF
>-|TRBV5-6|-|TRBJ1-4
TGTGCCAGCAGCTTAGGTCCAGGGTCGAATGAAAAACTGTTTTTT
CASSLGPGSNEKLFF
>-|TRBV12-2|-|TRBJ1-2
TGTGCAAGTCGCTTAAAGCCCCGTGAGGAACAGGGGGACTATGGCTACACCTTC
CASRLKPREEQGDYGYTF
>-|TRBV19|TRBD1|TRBJ2-1
TGTGCCAGTAGTACGACCTTTGGGGGACAGGGATACAATGAGCAGTTCTTC
CASSTTFGGQGYNEQFF
>-|TRBV5-1|-|TRBJ2-7
TGCGCCAGCAGTTCTCGACCCAGGGACGAGCAGTACTTC
CASSSRPRDEQYF
>-|TRBV7-9|-|TRBJ2-7
TGTGCCAGCAGCTTCGGACAGACATTCTACGAGCAGTACTTC
CASSFGQTFYEQYF